One and the same sample provided the 26 T cell receptor beta chains below, sequenced in a study of T cell changes during pregnancy in multiple sclerosis. The protocol was immunoSEQ multiplex PCR, while the TCRdb copy is restricted to in-frame clones and leaves out a portion. The table shows some 38,000 clones, with less than 95% occurring only once. The sequenced sample was CD4+ T cells from peripheral blood mononuclear cells, obtained in the second trimester of pregnancy. The receptors stem from a female donor with multiple sclerosis, enrolled in a pregnancy study.

CDR3: CASSYLAGEGTQYF. CDR3 nucleotides: TGTGCCAGCAGTTACTTGGCGGGGGAGGGGACCCAGTACTTC. The chain joins TRBV6-5 to TRBJ2-5; the match to TRBD2 covers 7 bases. J gave up 7 bases and V 1 base, and 6 bases lay outside the gene matches. Germline V CDR1 and CDR2: MNHEY, SVGAGI. This CDR3 is 14 amino acids long.

A single count supports this clone. J is TRBJ1-2 and V is TRBV18, with TRBD1 as a possible D gene (5 bases). Germline V gene sequence: CDR1 KGHSH, CDR2 LQKENI. V was cut by 4 bases and J by 4 bases, with 13 bases left in between. CDR3 size: 14 residues. The CDR3 bases are TGTGCCAGCTCACTGGCGGGACTAAGCTATGGCTACACCTTC. Translation gives CASSLAGLSYGYTF.

This clone showed up just once. V and J are TRBV14 and TRBJ1-2, with 9 nucleotides matching TRBD1. The V gene end was trimmed by 2 bases and the J gene end by 4 bases; junction bases not matched to a gene: 17. The CDR3 is made up of 19 amino acids. Germline V gene lookup returns CDR1 SGHDN and CDR2 FVKESK. Here the CDR3 DNA reads TGTGCCAGCAGCCAATTCGACGGGACAGGGACCTATAGGGGCTATGGCTACACCTTC. This translates into CASSQFDGTGTYRGYGYTF.

This rearrangement joins TRBV11-3 to TRBJ2-7; D perhaps matches TRBD2 (7 bases). Trimming cost V 5 bases and J 6 bases, with 14 bases left between them. Per germline, CDR1 SGHNT and CDR2 YENEEA. The CDR3 spans 13 residues. CDR3 nucleotide sequence: TGTGCCAGCAGCCCTGGGGGGGCGGGCGAGCAGTACTTC. Amino acid sequence: CASSPGGAGEQYF.

The chain's CDR3 is CASSEPGVQDTQYF. The CDR3 nucleotides read TGTGCCAGCAGTGAACCAGGGGTACAAGATACGCAGTATTTT. The V call is TRBV25-1, the J call TRBJ2-3; D is perhaps TRBD1 (6 bases). The CDR3 is made up of 14 amino acids. The V gene's germline CDR1 is MGHDK and CDR2 SYGVNS. The V end lost 2 bases, the J end lost 5 bases, and 11 bases lay between the germline ends.

CDR3 sequence reads: CASSLQTSEPYNEQFF. The CDR3 coding sequence is TGTGCCAGCAGCCTCCAGACTAGCGAGCCCTACAATGAGCAGTTCTTC. V and J are TRBV7-3 and TRBJ2-1; 8 bases match TRBD2. CDR1 is SGHTA and CDR2 is FQGTGA in the germline V gene. This CDR3 is 16 amino acids long. Germline trimming cut 5 bases from V and 2 bases from J; bases unmatched to any gene: 8. Based on the CDR3 plus reference TRBV7-3 and TRBJ2-1, the full variable domain is GAGVSQTPSNKVTEKGKYVELRCDPISGHTALYWYRQSLGQGPEFLIYFQGTGAADDSGLPNDRFFAVRPEGSVSTLKIQRTERGDSAVYLCASSLQTSEPYNEQFFGPGTRLTVL.

This clone appeared once. The V gene is TRBV30, the J gene TRBJ2-3, with TRBD2 matching over 7 bases. Unmatched junction bases numbered 8, after V lost 3 bases and J lost 2 bases. This CDR3 spans 15 amino acids. In germline, CDR1 is GTSNPN, CDR2 SVGIG (reference sequence). The CDR3 spells CAWSATSLSTDTQYF. In DNA form, the CDR3 reads TGTGCCTGGAGCGCGACTAGCCTGTCCACAGATACGCAGTATTTT.

This rearrangement joins TRBV27 to TRBJ1-2, with 12 bases lining up with TRBD1. The CDR3 is made up of 19 amino acids. Germline CDR1 reads MNHEY; CDR2 reads SMNVEV (reference sequence). Trimming removed 5 bases from V and 5 bases from J; junction bases left unmatched: 18. The CDR3 DNA follows: TGTGCCAGCAGTACAAATTGGGGACAGGGGGCCCAGAGTGGATATGGCTACACCTTC. This encodes CASSTNWGQGAQSGYGYTF.

This chain connects TRBV5-1 to TRBJ2-5; TRBD2 matches 12 bases. CDR3 length equals 16 residues. The ends lost 3 bases at V and 2 bases at J; junction bases unmatched: 5. Germline V gene data show CDR1 as SGHRS and CDR2 as YFSETQ. The CDR3 DNA sequence: TGCGCCAGCAGCTGGAGGACTAGCGGGAATCAAGAGACCCAGTACTTC. Translation gives CASSWRTSGNQETQYF.

This rearrangement joins TRBV7-2 to TRBJ1-5, with D maybe TRBD1 (5 bases). Germline V gene sequence: CDR1 SGHTA, CDR2 FQGNSA. V dropped 2 bases and J dropped 5 bases, with 10 bases sitting between them. The CDR3 loop spans 14 amino acids. CDR3 in DNA: TGTGCCAGCAGCTTACAAGGGGTCCATCAGCCCCAGCATTTT. Its translation: CASSLQGVHQPQHF.

The chain combines TRBV7-9 with TRBJ2-1; possibly TRBD2 for D (5 bases). Germline CDR1 reads SEHNR; CDR2 reads FQNEAQ (reference sequence). The CDR3 has 16 amino acids. The V and J ends lost 1 base and 6 bases respectively, with 16 bases between them. The CDR3 is CASSLGESLPRNEQFF. CDR3 DNA sequence: TGTGCCAGCAGCTTAGGGGAGTCACTACCTCGCAATGAGCAGTTCTTC.

This rearrangement joins TRBV28 to TRBJ1-2; D gene unclear. The V gene lost 4 bases and the J gene lost 4 bases, with 13 bases spanning the gap. Germline values: CDR1 MDHEN, CDR2 SYDVKM. The CDR3 sequence is 14 residues long. The CDR3 spells CASSWTERVYGYTF. The CDR3 nucleotides read TGTGCCAGCAGTTGGACGGAGAGGGTCTATGGCTACACCTTC.

This chain links TRBV28 with TRBJ1-2; D not resolved. This CDR3 is 11 amino acids long. Deletions cut 6 bases from V and 11 bases from J, with 13 bases between. The germline V gene has CDR1 MDHEN and CDR2 SYDVKM. The chain's CDR3 is CASRIQGGYTF. The CDR3 bases are TGTGCCAGCAGAATACAAGGAGGATACACCTTC.

The CDR3 DNA reads TGTGCCAGTAGTGCCGGGACAGGGGTCGGTGAGCAGTTCTTC. Its protein is CASSAGTGVGEQFF. The chain recombines TRBV19 with TRBJ2-1; TRBD1 matches at 10 bases. The V segment lost 5 bases and the J segment 9 bases; nucleotides outside the gene matches: 7. In germline, CDR1 is LNHDA, CDR2 SQIVND (reference sequence). CDR3 size: 14 residues.

This chain connects TRBV2 to TRBJ2-7; the D gene is possibly TRBD1 (6 bases). The CDR3 loop spans 14 amino acids. Trimming cost V 4 bases and J 0 bases, with 10 bases left between them. Germline V CDR1 and CDR2: SNHLY, FYNNEI. CDR3: CASSARTASYEQYF. CDR3 in DNA: TGTGCCAGCAGTGCAAGGACAGCCTCCTACGAGCAGTACTTC. The full variable domain, rest sourced from reference TRBV2 and TRBJ2-7, is EPEVTQTPSHQVTQMGQEVILRCVPISNHLYFYWYRQILGQKVEFLVSFYNNEISEKSEIFDDQFSVERPDGSNFTLKIRSTKLEDSAMYFCASSARTASYEQYFGPGTRLTVT.

The chain recombines TRBV2 with TRBJ2-1, with TRBD2 as a possible D gene (5 bases). CDR1 and CDR2 from the germline V gene are SNHLY and FYNNEI. CDR3 length: 14 amino acids. With 8 bases removed from V and 8 bases from J, the gap between germline ends came to 19 bases. CDR3 coding DNA: TGTGCCAGCGGAAGGGCGGGCGTGTGGGATGAGCAGTTCTTC. Protein: CASGRAGVWDEQFF.

The rearrangement links TRBV27 to TRBJ2-5; 13 bases align to TRBD2. This CDR3 spans 15 amino acids. Per the germline V gene, CDR1 is MNHEY and CDR2 is SMNVEV (reference sequence). V was clipped by 2 bases and J by 4 bases; unmatched bases: 1. CDR3 bases: TGTGCCAGCAGTTTAAGACTAGCGGGAGGAGAGACCCAGTACTTC. Protein: CASSLRLAGGETQYF.

The V and J genes are TRBV7-3 and TRBJ2-6, with a possible D match to TRBD2 (5 bases). V was pared by 5 bases and J by 0 bases, with 11 bases between. There are 16 residues in the CDR3. Per the germline V gene, CDR1 is SGHTA and CDR2 is FQGTGA. CDR3 sequence reads: CASSLRAVSGANVLTF. In DNA, the CDR3 is TGTGCCAGCAGCCTGAGGGCAGTCTCTGGGGCCAACGTCCTGACTTTC.

This clone was seen once. The chain combines TRBV11-3 with TRBJ2-5, with 11 bases aligning to TRBD1. The CDR3 runs 15 residues. Germline V gene lookup returns CDR1 SGHNT and CDR2 YENEEA. Unmatched junction bases numbered 4, after V lost 5 bases and J lost 2 bases. In DNA form, the CDR3 reads TGTGCCAGCAGCCCTGGACAGGGGGCACAAGAGACCCAGTACTTC. Translating it yields CASSPGQGAQETQYF.

This clone came up once. This chain connects TRBV5-1 to TRBJ2-6; TRBD1 matches at 8 bases. The CDR3 runs 17 residues. J was trimmed by 1 base and V by 3 bases; bases with no gene match: 6. Germline V gives CDR1 SGHRS, CDR2 YFSETQ. The CDR3 loop reads CASSWGTGMSGANVLTF. CDR3 sequence (DNA): TGCGCCAGCAGCTGGGGGACAGGAATGTCTGGGGCCAACGTCCTGACTTTC.

The gene calls are TRBV5-1 and TRBJ2-2; 9 bases line up with TRBD1. Germline V gene lookup returns CDR1 SGHRS and CDR2 YFSETQ. This CDR3 has 14 amino acids. Germline trimming cut 3 bases from V and 4 bases from J; bases unmatched to any gene: 1. The CDR3 loop is CASSYRGPTGELFF. The CDR3 DNA is TGCGCCAGCAGCTACAGGGGGCCCACCGGGGAGCTGTTTTTT. Based on the CDR3 plus reference TRBV5-1 and TRBJ2-2, the full variable domain is KAGVTQTPRYLIKTRGQQVTLSCSPISGHRSVSWYQQTPGQGLQFLFEYFSETQRNKGNFPGRFSGRQFSNSRSEMNVSTLELGDSALYLCASSYRGPTGELFFGEGSRLTVL.

The chain couples TRBV19 to TRBJ1-4, with 8 positions matching TRBD1. V was clipped by 7 bases and J by 10 bases; unmatched bases: 11. The CDR3 runs 14 residues. From germline, CDR1 is LNHDA and CDR2 SQIVND (reference sequence). The CDR3 is CASTYQGAPGKLFF. CDR3 sequence (DNA): TGTGCCAGTACTTATCAGGGGGCGCCCGGAAAACTGTTTTTT.

This chain connects TRBV19 to TRBJ2-1, with 9 bases aligning to TRBD1. V shed 6 bases, J shed 8 bases, and the junction held 5 bases outside the gene matches. The V gene's germline CDR1 is LNHDA and CDR2 SQIVND (reference sequence). The CDR3 contains 13 residues. The CDR3 here is CASRDRGSYEQFF. The CDR3 DNA reads TGTGCCAGTAGGGACAGGGGTTCGTATGAGCAGTTCTTC.

V and J are TRBV4-2 and TRBJ1-2, with D perhaps TRBD1 (6 bases). The CDR3 is 15 amino acids. V was cut by 0 bases and J by 4 bases, with 12 bases left in between. Germline CDR1 LGHNA, CDR2 YNFKEQ. The CDR3 region is CASSQDPGGAYGYTF. CDR3 bases: TGTGCCAGCAGCCAAGATCCTGGGGGGGCCTATGGCTACACCTTC.

The V call is TRBV27, the J call TRBJ1-2; TRBD1 matches at 9 bases. The CDR3 has 16 amino acids. The germline CDR1 and CDR2 sequences are MNHEY and SMNVEV (reference sequence). J lost 3 bases, V lost 4 bases, and 9 bases had no gene match. CDR3: CASSSMFTGGDYGYTF. The CDR3 DNA is TGTGCCAGCAGTTCTATGTTTACAGGGGGCGACTATGGCTACACCTTC.

The CDR3 loop reads CASSYGPSQFF. CDR3 bases: TGTGCCAGCAGTTATGGGCCTTCACAGTTCTTC. The J gene is TRBJ2-1, the V gene TRBV6-5, with D uncertain. The germline V gene encodes CDR1 MNHEY and CDR2 SVGAGI. The CDR3 extends over 11 amino acids. Trimming removed 3 bases at V and 13 bases at J, with 10 bases between.